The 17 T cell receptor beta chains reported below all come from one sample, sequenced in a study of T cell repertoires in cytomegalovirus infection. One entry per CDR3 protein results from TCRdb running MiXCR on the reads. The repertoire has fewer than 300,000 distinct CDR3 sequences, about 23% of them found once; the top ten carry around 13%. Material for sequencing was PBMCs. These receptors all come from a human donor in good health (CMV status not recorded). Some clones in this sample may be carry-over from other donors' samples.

The DNA for the CDR3 is TGTGCCATCTCCCAACAGGGCCGAGGGGGCTCCAAAAACATTCAGTACTTC. This codes for CAISQQGRGGSKNIQYF. The chain links TRBV28 to TRBJ2-4; TRBD1 aligns across 7 bases. This CDR3 comprises 17 residues. Germline assignment: CDR1 MDHEN and CDR2 SYDVKM. The V segment lost 10 bases and the J segment 2 bases; nucleotides outside the gene matches: 17. Full variable domain (outside the CDR3, taken from reference TRBV28 and TRBJ2-4): DVKVTQSSRYLVKRTGEKVFLECVQDMDHENMFWYRQDPGLGLRLIYFSYDVKMKEKGDIPEGYSVSREKKERFSLILESASTNQTSMYLCAISQQGRGGSKNIQYFGAGTRLSVL.

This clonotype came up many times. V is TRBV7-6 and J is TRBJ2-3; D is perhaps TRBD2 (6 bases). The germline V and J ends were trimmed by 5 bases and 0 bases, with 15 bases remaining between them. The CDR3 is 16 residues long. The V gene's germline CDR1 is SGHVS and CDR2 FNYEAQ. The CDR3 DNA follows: TGTGCCAGCAGCCCGGGACTTTTCTCGAGCACAGATACGCAGTATTTT. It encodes CASSPGLFSSTDTQYF.

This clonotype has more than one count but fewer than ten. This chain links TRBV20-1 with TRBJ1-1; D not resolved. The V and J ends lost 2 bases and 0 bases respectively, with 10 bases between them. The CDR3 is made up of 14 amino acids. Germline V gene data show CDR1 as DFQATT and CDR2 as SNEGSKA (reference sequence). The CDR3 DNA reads TGCAGTGCTAGACGGATAGGACTGAACACTGAAGCTTTCTTT. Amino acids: CSARRIGLNTEAFF.

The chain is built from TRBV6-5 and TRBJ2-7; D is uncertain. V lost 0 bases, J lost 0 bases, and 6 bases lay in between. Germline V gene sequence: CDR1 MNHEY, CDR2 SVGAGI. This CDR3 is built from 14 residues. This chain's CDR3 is CASSYSSTSYEQYF. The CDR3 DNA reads TGTGCCAGCAGTTACTCCAGCACCTCCTACGAGCAGTACTTC.

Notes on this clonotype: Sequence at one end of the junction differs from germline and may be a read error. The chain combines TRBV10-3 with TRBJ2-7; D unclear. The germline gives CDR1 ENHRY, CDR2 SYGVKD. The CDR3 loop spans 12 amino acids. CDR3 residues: CATSGTTYEQYF. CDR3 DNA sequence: TGTGCCACCAGTGGCACCACCTACGAGCAGTACTTC.

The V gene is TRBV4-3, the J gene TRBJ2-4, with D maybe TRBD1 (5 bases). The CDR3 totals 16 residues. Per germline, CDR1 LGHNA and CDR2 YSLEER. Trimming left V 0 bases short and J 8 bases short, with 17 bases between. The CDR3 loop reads CASSQDSRRGWDIQYF. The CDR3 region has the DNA TGCGCCAGCAGCCAAGATTCTAGAAGGGGATGGGACATTCAGTACTTC.

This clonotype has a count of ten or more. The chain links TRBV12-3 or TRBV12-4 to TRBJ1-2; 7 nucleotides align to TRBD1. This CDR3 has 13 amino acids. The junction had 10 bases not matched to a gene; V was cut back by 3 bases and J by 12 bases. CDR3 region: CASSLDLQGRDTF. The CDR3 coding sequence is TGTGCCAGCAGTTTGGACCTACAGGGGAGGGACACCTTC.

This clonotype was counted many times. CDR3 protein: CASSPGPKRRNTEAFF. In DNA form, the CDR3 reads TGTGCCAGCAGCCCAGGACCCAAGAGGCGGAACACTGAAGCTTTCTTT. This sequence joins TRBV7-2 and TRBJ1-1; D is ambiguous. The CDR3 sequence is 16 residues long. The germline CDR1 and CDR2 sequences are SGHTA and FQGNSA. Deletions cut 5 bases from V and 1 base from J, with 17 bases between.

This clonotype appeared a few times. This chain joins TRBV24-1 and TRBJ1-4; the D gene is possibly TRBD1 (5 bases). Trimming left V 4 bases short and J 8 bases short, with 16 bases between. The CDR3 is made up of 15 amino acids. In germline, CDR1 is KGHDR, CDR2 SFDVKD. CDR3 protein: CATSDAGRGGEKLFF. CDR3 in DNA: TGTGCCACCAGTGACGCCGGGAGGGGAGGCGAAAAACTGTTTTTT.

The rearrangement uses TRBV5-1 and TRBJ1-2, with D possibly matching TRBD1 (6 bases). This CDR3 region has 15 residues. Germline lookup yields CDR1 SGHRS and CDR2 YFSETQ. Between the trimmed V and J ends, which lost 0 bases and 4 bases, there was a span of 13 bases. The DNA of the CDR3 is TGCGCCAGCAGCTTGGGGGACACCCTATCCTATGGCTACACCTTC. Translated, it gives CASSLGDTLSYGYTF.

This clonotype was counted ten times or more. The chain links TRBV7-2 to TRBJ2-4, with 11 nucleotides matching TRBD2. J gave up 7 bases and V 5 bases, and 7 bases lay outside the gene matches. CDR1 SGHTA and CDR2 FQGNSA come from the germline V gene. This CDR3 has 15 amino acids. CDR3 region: CASSRLAGGRNIQYF. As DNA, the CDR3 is TGTGCCAGCAGCAGGCTAGCGGGGGGTCGGAACATTCAGTACTTC.

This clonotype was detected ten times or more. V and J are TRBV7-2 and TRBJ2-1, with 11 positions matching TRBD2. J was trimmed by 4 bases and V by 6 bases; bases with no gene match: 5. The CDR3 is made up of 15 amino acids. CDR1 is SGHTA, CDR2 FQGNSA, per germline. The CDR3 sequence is CASSTSGSIYNEQFF. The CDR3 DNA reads TGTGCCAGCAGTACTAGCGGGAGCATTTACAATGAGCAGTTCTTC.

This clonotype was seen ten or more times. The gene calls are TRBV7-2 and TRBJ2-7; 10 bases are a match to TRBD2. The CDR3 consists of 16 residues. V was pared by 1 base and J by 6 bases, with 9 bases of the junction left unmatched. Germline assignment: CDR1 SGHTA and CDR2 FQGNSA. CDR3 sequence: CASSLGGVAGGSEQYF. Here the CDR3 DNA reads TGTGCCAGCAGCTTAGGGGGGGTAGCGGGAGGTTCCGAGCAGTACTTC.

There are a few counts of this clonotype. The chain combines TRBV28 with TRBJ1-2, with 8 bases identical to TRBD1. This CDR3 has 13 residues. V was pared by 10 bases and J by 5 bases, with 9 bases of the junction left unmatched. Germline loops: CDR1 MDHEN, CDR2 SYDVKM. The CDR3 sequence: CATQTGVIYGYTF. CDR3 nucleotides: TGTGCCACCCAGACAGGGGTTATTTATGGCTACACCTTC.

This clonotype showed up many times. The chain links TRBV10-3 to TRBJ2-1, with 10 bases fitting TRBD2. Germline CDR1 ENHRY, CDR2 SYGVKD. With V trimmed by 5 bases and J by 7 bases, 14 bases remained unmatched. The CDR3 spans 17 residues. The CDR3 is CAISSPEGEREGNEQFF. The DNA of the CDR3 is TGTGCCATCAGTTCCCCGGAGGGAGAGCGGGAGGGGAATGAGCAGTTCTTC.

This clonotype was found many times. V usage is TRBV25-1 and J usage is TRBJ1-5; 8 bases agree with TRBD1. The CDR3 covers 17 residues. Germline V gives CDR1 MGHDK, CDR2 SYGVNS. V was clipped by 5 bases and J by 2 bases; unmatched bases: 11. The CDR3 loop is CASSSGTGIPGNQPQHF. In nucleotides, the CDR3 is TGTGCCAGCAGTTCTGGGACAGGTATTCCTGGCAATCAGCCCCAGCATTTT.

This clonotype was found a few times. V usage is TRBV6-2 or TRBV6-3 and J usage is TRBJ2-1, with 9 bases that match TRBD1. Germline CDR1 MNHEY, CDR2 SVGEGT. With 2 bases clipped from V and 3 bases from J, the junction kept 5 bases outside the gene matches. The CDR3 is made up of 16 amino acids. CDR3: CASSYRTGEIYNEQFF. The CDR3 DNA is TGTGCCAGCAGTTACAGGACAGGGGAAATCTACAATGAGCAGTTCTTC.